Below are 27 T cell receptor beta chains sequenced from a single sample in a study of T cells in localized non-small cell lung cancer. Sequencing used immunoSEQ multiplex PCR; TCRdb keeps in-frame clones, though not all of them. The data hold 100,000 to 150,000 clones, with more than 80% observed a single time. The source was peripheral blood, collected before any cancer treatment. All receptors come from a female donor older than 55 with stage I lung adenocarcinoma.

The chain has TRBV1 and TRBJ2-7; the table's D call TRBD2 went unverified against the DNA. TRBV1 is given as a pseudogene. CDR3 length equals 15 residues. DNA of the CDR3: TGCACCACCAAGAGGACTAGCGGGCCGACCTACGAGCAGTACTTC. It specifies CTTKRTSGPTYEQYF.

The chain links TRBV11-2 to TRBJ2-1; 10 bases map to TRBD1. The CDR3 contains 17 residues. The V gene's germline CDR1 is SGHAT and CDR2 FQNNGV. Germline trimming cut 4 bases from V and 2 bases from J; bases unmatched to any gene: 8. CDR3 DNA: TGTGCCAGCAGCTATAACCGAGGACAGGGGGCCTACAATGAGCAGTTCTTC. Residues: CASSYNRGQGAYNEQFF.

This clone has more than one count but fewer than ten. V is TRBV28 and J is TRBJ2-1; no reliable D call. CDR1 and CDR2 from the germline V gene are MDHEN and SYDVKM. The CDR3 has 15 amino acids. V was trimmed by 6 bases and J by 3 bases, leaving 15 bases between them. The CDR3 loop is CASSPVGRNYNEQFF. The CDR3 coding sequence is TGTGCCAGCAGCCCCGTAGGACGGAACTACAATGAGCAGTTCTTC.

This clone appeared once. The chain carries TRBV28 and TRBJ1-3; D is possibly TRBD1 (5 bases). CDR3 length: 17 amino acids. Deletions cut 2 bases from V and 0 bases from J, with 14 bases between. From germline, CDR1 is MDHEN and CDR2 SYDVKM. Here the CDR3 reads CASSLPRDRSSGNTIYF. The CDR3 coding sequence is TGTGCCAGCAGTTTACCGCGGGACCGAAGCTCTGGAAACACCATATATTTT.

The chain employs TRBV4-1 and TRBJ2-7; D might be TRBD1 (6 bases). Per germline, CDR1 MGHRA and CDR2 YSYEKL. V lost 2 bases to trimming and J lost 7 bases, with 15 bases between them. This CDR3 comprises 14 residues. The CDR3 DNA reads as TGCGCCAGCAGCCAACTGACAGGCCCTGAGGAGCAGTACTTC. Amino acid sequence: CASSQLTGPEEQYF.

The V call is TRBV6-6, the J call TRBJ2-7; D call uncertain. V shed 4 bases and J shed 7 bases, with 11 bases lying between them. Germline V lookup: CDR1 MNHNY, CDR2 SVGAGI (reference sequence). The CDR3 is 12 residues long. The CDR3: CASSFNPSEQYF. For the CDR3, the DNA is TGTGCCAGCAGTTTCAACCCTTCTGAGCAGTACTTC.

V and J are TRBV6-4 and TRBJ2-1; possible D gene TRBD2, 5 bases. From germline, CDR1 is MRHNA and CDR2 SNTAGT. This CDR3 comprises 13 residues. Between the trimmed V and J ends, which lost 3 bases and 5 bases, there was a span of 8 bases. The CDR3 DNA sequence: TGTGCCAGCAGTGATGCGCGGGACAATGAGCAGTTCTTC. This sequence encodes CASSDARDNEQFF.

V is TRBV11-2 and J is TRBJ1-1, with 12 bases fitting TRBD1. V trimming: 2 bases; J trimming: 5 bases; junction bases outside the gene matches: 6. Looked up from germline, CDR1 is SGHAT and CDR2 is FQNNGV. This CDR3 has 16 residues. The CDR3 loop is CASSLMGQGARTEAFF. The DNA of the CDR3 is TGTGCCAGCAGCTTAATGGGACAGGGGGCGAGAACTGAAGCTTTCTTT.

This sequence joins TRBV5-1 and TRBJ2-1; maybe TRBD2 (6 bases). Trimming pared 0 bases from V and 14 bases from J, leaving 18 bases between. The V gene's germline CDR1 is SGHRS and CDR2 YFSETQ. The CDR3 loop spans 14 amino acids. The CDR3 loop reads CASSLGSAGRSEFF. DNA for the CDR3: TGCGCCAGCAGCTTGGGGAGTGCGGGACGGTCCGAGTTCTTC.

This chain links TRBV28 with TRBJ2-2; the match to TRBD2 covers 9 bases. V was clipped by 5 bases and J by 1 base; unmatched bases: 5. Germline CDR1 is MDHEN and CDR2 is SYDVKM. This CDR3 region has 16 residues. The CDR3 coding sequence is TGTGCCAGCAGTCCCTCGACTAGCGGGAACACCGGGGAGCTGTTTTTT. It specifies CASSPSTSGNTGELFF.

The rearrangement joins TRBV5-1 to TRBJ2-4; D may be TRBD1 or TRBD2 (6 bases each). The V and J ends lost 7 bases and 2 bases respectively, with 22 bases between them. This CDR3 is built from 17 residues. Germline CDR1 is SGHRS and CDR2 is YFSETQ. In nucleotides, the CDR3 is TGCGCCAGCGCTACCCTCCAAGGGGGGAGCACCAAAAACATTCAGTACTTC. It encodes CASATLQGGSTKNIQYF.

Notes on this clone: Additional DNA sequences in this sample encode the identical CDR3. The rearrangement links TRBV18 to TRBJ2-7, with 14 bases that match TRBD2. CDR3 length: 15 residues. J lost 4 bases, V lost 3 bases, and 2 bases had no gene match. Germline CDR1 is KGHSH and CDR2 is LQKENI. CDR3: CASSPGLAGAYEQYF. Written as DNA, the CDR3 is TGTGCCAGCTCACCGGGACTAGCGGGAGCATACGAGCAGTACTTC.

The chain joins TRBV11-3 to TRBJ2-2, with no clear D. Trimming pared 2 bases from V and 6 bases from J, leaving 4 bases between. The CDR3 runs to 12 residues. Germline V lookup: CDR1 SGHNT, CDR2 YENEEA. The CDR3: CASSLHPGELFF. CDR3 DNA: TGTGCCAGCAGCTTACATCCCGGGGAGCTGTTTTTT.

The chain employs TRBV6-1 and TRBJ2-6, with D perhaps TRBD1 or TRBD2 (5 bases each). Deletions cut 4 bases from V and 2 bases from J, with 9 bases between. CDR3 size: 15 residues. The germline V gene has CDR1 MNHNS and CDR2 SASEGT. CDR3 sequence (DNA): TGTGCCAGCAGTGGGGGGTCGGCTGGGGCCAACGTCCTGACTTTC. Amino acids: CASSGGSAGANVLTF.

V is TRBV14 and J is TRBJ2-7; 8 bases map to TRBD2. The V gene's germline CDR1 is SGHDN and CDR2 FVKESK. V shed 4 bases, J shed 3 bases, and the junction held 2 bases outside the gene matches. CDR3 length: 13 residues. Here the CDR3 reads CASSPGLVYEQYF. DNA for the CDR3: TGTGCCAGCAGCCCGGGACTAGTCTACGAGCAGTACTTC.

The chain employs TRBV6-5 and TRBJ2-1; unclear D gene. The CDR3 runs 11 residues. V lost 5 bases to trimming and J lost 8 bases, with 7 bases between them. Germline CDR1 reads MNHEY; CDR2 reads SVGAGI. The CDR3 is CASSEYDEQFF. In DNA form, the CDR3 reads TGTGCCAGCAGTGAATACGATGAGCAGTTCTTC.

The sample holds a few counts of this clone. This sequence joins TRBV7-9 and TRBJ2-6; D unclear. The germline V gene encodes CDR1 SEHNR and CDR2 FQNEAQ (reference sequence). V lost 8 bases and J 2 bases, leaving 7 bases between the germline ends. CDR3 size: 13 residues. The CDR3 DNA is TGTGCCAGCTTTCTTACTGGGGCCAACGTCCTGACTTTC. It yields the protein CASFLTGANVLTF.

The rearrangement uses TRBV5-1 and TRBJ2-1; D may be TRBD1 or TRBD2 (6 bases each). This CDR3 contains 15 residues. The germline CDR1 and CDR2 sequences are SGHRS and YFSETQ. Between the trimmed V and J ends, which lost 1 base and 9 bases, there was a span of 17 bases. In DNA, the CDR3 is TGCGCCAGCAGCTTGACGGGGGCGGAGGCGGGTGAGCAGTTCTTC. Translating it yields CASSLTGAEAGEQFF.

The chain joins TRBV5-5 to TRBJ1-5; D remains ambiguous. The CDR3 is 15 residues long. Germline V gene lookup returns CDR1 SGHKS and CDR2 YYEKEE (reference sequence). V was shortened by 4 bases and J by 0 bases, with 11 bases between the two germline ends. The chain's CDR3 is CASSPTSNSNQPQHF. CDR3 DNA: TGTGCCAGCAGCCCAACCAGCAATAGCAATCAGCCCCAGCATTTT.

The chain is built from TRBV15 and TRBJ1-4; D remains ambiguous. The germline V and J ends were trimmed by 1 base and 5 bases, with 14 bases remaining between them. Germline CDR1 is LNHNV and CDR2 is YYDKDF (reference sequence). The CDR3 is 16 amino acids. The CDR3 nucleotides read TGTGCCACCAGCAGAGGGCTGAGTCAGGCCAATGAAAAACTGTTTTTT. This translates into CATSRGLSQANEKLFF. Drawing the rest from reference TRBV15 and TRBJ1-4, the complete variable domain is DAMVIQNPRYQVTQFGKPVTLSCSQTLNHNVMYWYQQKSSQAPKLLFHYYDKDFNNEADTPDNFQSRRPNTSFCFLDIRSPGLGDTAMYLCATSRGLSQANEKLFFGSGTQLSVL.

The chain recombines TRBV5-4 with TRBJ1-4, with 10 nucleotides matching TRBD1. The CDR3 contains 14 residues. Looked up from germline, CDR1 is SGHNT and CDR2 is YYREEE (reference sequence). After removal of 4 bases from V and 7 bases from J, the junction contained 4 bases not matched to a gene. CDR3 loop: CASSGGQGFEKLFF. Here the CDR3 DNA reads TGTGCCAGCAGCGGGGGACAGGGGTTTGAAAAACTGTTTTTT. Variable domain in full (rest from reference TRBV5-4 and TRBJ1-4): ETGVTQSPTHLIKTRGQQVTLRCSSQSGHNTVSWYQQALGQGPQFIFQYYREEENGRGNFPPRFSGLQFPNYSSELNVNALELDDSALYLCASSGGQGFEKLFFGSGTQLSVL.

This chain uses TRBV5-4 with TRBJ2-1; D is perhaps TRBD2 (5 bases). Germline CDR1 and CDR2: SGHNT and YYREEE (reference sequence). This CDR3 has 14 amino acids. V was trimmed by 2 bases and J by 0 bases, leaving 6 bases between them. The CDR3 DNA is TGTGCCAGCAGCTTAGGGAGCTCCTACAATGAGCAGTTCTTC. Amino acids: CASSLGSSYNEQFF.

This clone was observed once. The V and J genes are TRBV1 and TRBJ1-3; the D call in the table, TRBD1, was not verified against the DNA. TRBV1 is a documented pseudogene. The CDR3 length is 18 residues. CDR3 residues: CTSSQGRQAAHSGNTIYF. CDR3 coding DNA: TGCACCAGCAGCCAAGGGAGACAGGCGGCTCACTCTGGAAACACCATATATTTT.

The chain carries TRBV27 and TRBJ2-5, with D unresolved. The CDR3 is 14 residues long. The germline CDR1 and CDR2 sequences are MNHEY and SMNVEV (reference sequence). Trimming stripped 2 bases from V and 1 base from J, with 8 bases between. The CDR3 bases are TGTGCCAGCAGTTTACGGACGCGCCAAGAGACCCAGTACTTC. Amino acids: CASSLRTRQETQYF.

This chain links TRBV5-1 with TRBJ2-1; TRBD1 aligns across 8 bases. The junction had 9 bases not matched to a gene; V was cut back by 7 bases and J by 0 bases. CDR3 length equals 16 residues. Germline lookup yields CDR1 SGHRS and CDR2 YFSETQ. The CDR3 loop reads CASQTGGGGSYNEQFF. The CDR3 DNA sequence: TGCGCCAGCCAAACAGGGGGTGGCGGCTCCTACAATGAGCAGTTCTTC.

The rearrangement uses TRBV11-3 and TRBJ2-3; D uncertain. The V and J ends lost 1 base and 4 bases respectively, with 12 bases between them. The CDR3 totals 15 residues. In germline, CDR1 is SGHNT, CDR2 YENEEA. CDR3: CASSLGSERPDTQYF. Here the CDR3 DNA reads TGTGCCAGCAGCTTAGGGTCGGAGCGACCAGATACGCAGTATTTT.

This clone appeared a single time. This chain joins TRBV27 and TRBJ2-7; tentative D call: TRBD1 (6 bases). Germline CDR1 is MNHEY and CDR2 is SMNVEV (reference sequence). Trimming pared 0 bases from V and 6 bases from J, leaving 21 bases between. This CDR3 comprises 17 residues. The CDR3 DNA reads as TGTGCCAGCAGTTTATCCTTACACTCGACAGGCTCGGGCGAGCAGTACTTC. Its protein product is CASSLSLHSTGSGEQYF.